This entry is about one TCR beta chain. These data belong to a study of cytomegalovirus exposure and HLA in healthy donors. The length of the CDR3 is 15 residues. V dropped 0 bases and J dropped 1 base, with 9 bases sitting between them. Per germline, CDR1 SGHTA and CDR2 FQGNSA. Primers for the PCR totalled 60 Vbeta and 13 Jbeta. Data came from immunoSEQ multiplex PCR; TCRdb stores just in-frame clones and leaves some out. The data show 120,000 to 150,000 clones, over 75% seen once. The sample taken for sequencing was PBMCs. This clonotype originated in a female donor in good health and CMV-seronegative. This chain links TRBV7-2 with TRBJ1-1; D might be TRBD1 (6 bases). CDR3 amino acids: CASSLAQGRNTEAFF. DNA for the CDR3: TGTGCCAGCAGCTTAGCACAGGGTAGGAACACTGAAGCTTTCTTT.